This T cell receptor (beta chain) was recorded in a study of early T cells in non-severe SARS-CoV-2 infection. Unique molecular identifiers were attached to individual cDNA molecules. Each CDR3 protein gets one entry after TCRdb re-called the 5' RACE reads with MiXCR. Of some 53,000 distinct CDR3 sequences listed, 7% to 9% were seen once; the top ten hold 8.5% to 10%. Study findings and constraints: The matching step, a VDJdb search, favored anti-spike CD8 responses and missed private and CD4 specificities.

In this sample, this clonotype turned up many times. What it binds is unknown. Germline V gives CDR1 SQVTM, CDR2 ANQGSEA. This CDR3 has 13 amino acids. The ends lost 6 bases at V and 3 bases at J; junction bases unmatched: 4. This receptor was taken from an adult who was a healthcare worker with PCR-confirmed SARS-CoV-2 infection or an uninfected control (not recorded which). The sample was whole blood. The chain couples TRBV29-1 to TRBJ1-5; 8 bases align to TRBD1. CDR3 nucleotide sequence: TGCAGCGTGACGGACAGGGACAATCAGCCCCAGCATTTT. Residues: CSVTDRDNQPQHF.